This T cell receptor (beta chain) was identified in a study of T cell changes during pregnancy in multiple sclerosis. Assay: immunoSEQ multiplex PCR; the TCRdb copy retains only in-frame clones and omits some. The top ten clones hold roughly 5.7% of a sample with 120,000 or so clones, approximately 94% of them seen once. The CDR3 is 18 residues long. Germline V gene data show CDR1 as SGHTA and CDR2 as FQGNSA. The trim removed 4 bases at V and 8 bases at J, leaving 17 bases unmatched. The chain has TRBV7-2 and TRBJ2-1, with 10 positions matching TRBD2. This TCR came from a female donor with multiple sclerosis, enrolled in a pregnancy study. The sample was peripheral blood, taken before pregnancy. This CDR3 reads CASSWGSGGIQSPHEQFF. For the CDR3, the DNA is TGTGCCAGCAGCTGGGGTAGCGGGGGGATACAATCCCCCCATGAGCAGTTCTTC.